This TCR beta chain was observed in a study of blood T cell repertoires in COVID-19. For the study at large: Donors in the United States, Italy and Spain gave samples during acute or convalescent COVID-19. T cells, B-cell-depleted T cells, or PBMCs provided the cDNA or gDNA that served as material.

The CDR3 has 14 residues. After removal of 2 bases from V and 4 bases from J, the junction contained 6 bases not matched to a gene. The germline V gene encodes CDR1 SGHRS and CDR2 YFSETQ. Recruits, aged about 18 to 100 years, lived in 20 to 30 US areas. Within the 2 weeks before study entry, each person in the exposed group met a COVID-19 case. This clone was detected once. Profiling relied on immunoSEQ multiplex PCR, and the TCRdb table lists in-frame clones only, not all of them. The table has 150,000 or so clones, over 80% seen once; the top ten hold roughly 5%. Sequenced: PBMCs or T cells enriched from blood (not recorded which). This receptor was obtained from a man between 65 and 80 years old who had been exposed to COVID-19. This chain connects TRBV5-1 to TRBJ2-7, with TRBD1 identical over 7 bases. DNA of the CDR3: TGCGCCAGCAGCTTTGTAGAGGGGGCATACGAGCAGTACTTC. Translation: CASSFVEGAYEQYF.